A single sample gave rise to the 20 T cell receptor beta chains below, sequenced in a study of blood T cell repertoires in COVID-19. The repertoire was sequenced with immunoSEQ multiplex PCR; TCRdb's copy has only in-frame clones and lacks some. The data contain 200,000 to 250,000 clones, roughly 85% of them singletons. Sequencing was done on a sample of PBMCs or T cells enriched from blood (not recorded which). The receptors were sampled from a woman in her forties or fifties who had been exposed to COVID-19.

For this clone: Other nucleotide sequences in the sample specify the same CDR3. In DNA form, the CDR3 reads TGTGCCAGCAGCAGGACAGGCCTGGGGACTGAAGCTTTCTTT. As protein: CASSRTGLGTEAFF. The rearrangement uses TRBV27 and TRBJ1-1, with 7 bases identical to TRBD1. The CDR3 contains 14 residues. Losses at the gene ends were 6 bases for V and 5 bases for J; bases not matched to a gene: 9. The germline CDR1 and CDR2 sequences are MNHEY and SMNVEV (reference sequence).

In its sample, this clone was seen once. CDR3 DNA sequence: TGCGCCAGCACCCCAAGGGGGCTCGGAAACACCATATATTTT. Translating gives CASTPRGLGNTIYF. V gene TRBV23-1 combines with J gene TRBJ1-3; 7 bases line up with TRBD1. TRBV23-1 is treated as an ORF (open reading frame) with a function not yet certain. With V trimmed by 7 bases and J by 4 bases, 7 bases remained unmatched. CDR3 length equals 14 residues.

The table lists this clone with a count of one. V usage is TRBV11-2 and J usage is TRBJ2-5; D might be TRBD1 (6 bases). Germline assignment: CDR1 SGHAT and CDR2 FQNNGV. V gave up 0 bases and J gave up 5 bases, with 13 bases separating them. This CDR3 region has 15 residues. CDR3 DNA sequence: TGTGCCAGCAGCTTAGATAGGAGTAGGGGGGAGACCCAGTACTTC. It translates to CASSLDRSRGETQYF.

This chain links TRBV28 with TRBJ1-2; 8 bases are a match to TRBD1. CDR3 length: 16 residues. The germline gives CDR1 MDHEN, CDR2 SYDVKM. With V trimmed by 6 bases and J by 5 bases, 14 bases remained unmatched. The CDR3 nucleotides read TGTGCCAGCAGCTCCCTTTGGGATCGACAGGGGTATGGCTACACCTTC. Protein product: CASSSLWDRQGYGYTF.

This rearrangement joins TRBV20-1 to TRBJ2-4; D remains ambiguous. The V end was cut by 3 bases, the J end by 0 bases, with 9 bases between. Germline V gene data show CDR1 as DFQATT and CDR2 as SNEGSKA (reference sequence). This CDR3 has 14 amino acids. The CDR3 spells CSASYGLAKNIQYF. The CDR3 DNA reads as TGCAGTGCTAGTTACGGGTTAGCCAAAAACATTCAGTACTTC.

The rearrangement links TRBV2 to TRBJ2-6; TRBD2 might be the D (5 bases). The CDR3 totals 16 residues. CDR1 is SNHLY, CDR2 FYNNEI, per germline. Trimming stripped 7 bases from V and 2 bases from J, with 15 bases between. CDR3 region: CASTDIGGPGANVLTF. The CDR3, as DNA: TGTGCCAGCACCGACATAGGAGGTCCTGGGGCCAACGTCCTGACTTTC.

CDR3 DNA: TGTGCCAGCAGCCAAGGGACAGGGCCCCTAGGCTATGGCTACACCTTC. Residues: CASSQGTGPLGYGYTF. The chain links TRBV3-1 (or the pseudogene TRBV3-2) to TRBJ1-2; 8 nucleotides align to TRBD1. The CDR3 runs 16 residues. V lost 1 base and J lost 4; bases outside the gene matches: 8. Germline CDR1 and CDR2: LGHDT and YNNKEL (reference sequence).

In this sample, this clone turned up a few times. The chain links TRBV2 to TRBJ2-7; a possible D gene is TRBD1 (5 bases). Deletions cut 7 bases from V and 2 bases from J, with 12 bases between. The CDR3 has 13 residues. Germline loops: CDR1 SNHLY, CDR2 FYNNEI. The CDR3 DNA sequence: TGTGCCAGCATGGGGCAGGATCCCTACGAGCAGTACTTC. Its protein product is CASMGQDPYEQYF.

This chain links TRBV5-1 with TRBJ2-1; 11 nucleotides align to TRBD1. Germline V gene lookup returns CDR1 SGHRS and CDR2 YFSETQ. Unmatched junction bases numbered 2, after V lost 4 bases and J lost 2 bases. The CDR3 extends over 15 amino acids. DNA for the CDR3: TGCGCCAGCAGCACGGGACAGGGGGCCTACAATGAGCAGTTCTTC. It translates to CASSTGQGAYNEQFF.

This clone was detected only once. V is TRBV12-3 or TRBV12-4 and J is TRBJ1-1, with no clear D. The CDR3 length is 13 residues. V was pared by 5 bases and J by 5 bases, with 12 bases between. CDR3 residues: CASSPGYWTEAFF. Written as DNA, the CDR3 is TGTGCCAGCAGTCCGGGGTACTGGACTGAAGCTTTCTTT.

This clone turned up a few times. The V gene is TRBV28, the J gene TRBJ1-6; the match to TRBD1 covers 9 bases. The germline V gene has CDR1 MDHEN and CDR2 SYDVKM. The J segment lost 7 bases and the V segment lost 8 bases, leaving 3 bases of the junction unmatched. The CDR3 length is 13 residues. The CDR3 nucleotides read TGTGCCAGCGCGGGACAGGGCAATTCACCCCTCCACTTT. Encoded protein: CASAGQGNSPLHF.

The CDR3 DNA follows: TGTGCCAGCAGTTCCCCAGGACTTAATCAAGAGACCCAGTACTTC. Translated, it gives CASSSPGLNQETQYF. V usage is TRBV27 and J usage is TRBJ2-5, with a weak D call TRBD2 (5 bases). Between the trimmed V and J ends, which lost 4 bases and 2 bases, there was a span of 14 bases. The CDR3 contains 15 residues. The germline V gene encodes CDR1 MNHEY and CDR2 SMNVEV (reference sequence).

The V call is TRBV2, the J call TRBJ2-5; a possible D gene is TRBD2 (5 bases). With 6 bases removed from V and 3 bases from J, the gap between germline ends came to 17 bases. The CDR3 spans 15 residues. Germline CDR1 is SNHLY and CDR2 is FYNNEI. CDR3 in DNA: TGTGCCAGCAGCCTTTCCTTCGGGCGGGAAGAGACCCAGTACTTC. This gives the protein CASSLSFGREETQYF.

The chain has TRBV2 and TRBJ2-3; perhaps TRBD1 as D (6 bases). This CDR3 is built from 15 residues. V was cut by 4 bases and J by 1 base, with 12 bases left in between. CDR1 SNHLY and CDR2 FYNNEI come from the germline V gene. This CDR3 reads CASSGLGARTDTQYF. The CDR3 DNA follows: TGTGCCAGCAGTGGGCTGGGGGCCCGCACAGATACGCAGTATTTT.

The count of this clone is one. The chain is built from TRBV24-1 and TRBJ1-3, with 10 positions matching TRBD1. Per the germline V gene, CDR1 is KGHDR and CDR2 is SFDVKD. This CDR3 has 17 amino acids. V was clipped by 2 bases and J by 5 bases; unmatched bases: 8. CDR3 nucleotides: TGTGCCACCAGTGATTCCCGGGACAGGGGAGGCAGAAACACCATATATTTT. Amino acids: CATSDSRDRGGRNTIYF.

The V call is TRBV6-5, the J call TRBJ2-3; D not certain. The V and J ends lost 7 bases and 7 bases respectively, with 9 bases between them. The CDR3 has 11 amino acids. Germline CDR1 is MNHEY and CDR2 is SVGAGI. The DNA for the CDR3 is TGTGCCAGCACAGAGAGGAATACGCAGTATTTT. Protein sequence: CASTERNTQYF.

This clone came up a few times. Written as DNA, the CDR3 is TGTGCCAGCAGCTTAGTGGGGCGGGGGGGCGCCCAAAACATTCAGTACTTC. It specifies CASSLVGRGGAQNIQYF. The chain links TRBV7-2 to TRBJ2-4, with 9 bases matching TRBD2. CDR1 is SGHTA and CDR2 is FQGNSA in the germline V gene. The CDR3 extends over 17 amino acids. J lost 5 bases, V lost 1 base, and 9 bases had no gene match.

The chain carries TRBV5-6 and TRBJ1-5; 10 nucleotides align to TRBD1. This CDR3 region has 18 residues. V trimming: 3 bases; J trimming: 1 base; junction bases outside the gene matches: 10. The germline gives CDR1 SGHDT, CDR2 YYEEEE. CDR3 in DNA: TGTGCCAGCAGCTACCGGGACAGGGGAATAGGGAGCAATCAGCCCCAGCATTTT. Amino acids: CASSYRDRGIGSNQPQHF. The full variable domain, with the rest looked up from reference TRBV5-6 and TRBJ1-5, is DAGVTQSPTHLIKTRGQQVTLRCSPKSGHDTVSWYQQALGQGPQFIFQYYEEEERQRGNFPDRFSGHQFPNYSSELNVNALLLGDSALYLCASSYRDRGIGSNQPQHFGDGTRLSIL.

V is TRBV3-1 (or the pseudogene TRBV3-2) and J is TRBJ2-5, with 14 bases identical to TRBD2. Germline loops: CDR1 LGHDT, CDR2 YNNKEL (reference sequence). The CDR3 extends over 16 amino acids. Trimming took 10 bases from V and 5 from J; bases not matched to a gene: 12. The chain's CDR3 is CATGLAGGGGMETQYF. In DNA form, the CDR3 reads TGTGCCACCGGACTAGCGGGGGGAGGGGGAATGGAGACCCAGTACTTC.

For the CDR3, the DNA is TGTGCCAGCAGTTTCTCCGGGACACCCAGAGCTTTCTTT. Translating it yields CASSFSGTPRAFF. J is TRBJ1-1 and V is TRBV12-3 or TRBV12-4, with D perhaps matching TRBD1 (6 bases). V gave up 3 bases and J gave up 10 bases, with 15 bases separating them. The CDR3 sequence is 13 residues long.